The clone carrying this TCR beta chain was counted between two and nine times. V was pared by 5 bases and J by 6 bases, with 13 bases between. This CDR3 has 12 residues. The V gene's germline CDR1 is GTSNPN and CDR2 SVGIG (reference sequence). The data originate from a study of blood T cell repertoires in COVID-19. This table comes from immunoSEQ multiplex PCR, and its TCRdb copy is limited to in-frame clones, with some not included. Of about 300,000 clones listed, 85% are singletons. The sample taken for sequencing was PBMCs or T cells enriched from blood (not recorded which). V is TRBV30 and J is TRBJ1-2; D perhaps matches TRBD1 (5 bases). The receptor was isolated from a woman aged 45-65 years who had recovered from COVID-19. The CDR3 here is CAWDYGGNGYTF. CDR3 DNA sequence: TGTGCCTGGGATTACGGGGGGAATGGCTACACCTTC.